The next 5 T cell receptor beta chains were all read from a single sample in a study of cytomegalovirus exposure and HLA in healthy donors. PCR used 60 Vbeta primers and 13 Jbeta primers. Using immunoSEQ multiplex PCR, the repertoire was profiled, and TCRdb retains in-frame clones only, with some absent. The sample's table shows around 160,000 clones. Sequencing was performed on PBMCs. These receptors were collected from a woman aged 45-59 years in good health and CMV-seronegative.

The chain couples TRBV4-1 to TRBJ2-3, with a possible D match to TRBD1 (5 bases). CDR1 is MGHRA, CDR2 YSYEKL, per germline. This CDR3 has 17 amino acids. V was pared by 1 base and J by 0 bases, with 14 bases between. The CDR3 DNA reads as TGCGCCAGCAGCCAAGGAAGGGGTTACTCTAGCACAGATACGCAGTATTTT. This encodes CASSQGRGYSSTDTQYF.

The V gene is TRBV5-1, the J gene TRBJ2-1, with D maybe TRBD2 (6 bases). From germline, CDR1 is SGHRS and CDR2 YFSETQ. The V end was cut by 3 bases, the J end by 0 bases, with 10 bases between. The length of the CDR3 is 15 residues. This CDR3 is CASSSGLSSYNEQFF. Written as DNA, the CDR3 is TGCGCCAGCAGCTCGGGACTGAGCTCCTACAATGAGCAGTTCTTC. The full variable domain, completed using reference TRBV5-1 and TRBJ2-1, is KAGVTQTPRYLIKTRGQQVTLSCSPISGHRSVSWYQQTPGQGLQFLFEYFSETQRNKGNFPGRFSGRQFSNSRSEMNVSTLELGDSALYLCASSSGLSSYNEQFFGPGTRLTVL.

The chain couples TRBV14 to TRBJ2-3; weak D call: TRBD1 (5 bases). The V gene lost 0 bases and the J gene lost 4 bases, with 11 bases spanning the gap. CDR1 and CDR2 (germline): SGHDN, FVKESK. The CDR3 extends over 15 amino acids. CDR3: CASSQEAWGADTQYF. Written as DNA, the CDR3 is TGTGCCAGCAGCCAAGAGGCATGGGGCGCAGATACGCAGTATTTT.

V gene TRBV19 combines with J gene TRBJ2-4; tentative D call: TRBD1 (6 bases). Per the germline V gene, CDR1 is LNHDA and CDR2 is SQIVND (reference sequence). The V and J ends lost 4 bases and 0 bases respectively, with 10 bases between them. This CDR3 has 15 residues. CDR3 sequence reads: CASSKDRVAKNIQYF. The CDR3 DNA reads TGTGCCAGTAGTAAGGACAGAGTAGCCAAAAACATTCAGTACTTC.

J is TRBJ2-7 and V is TRBV6-5; 13 bases align to TRBD2. In germline, CDR1 is MNHEY, CDR2 SVGAGI. This CDR3 has 14 amino acids. The trim removed 5 bases at V and 9 bases at J, leaving 7 bases unmatched. The chain's CDR3 is CASSHRGLAGWQYF. DNA of the CDR3: TGTGCCAGCAGTCACCGGGGACTAGCGGGATGGCAGTACTTC.